Each of the 22 T cell receptor beta chains below was sequenced from the same sample in a study of cytomegalovirus exposure and HLA in healthy donors. Sequenced by immunoSEQ multiplex PCR; TCRdb stores in-frame clones only, minus some. The table has 250,000 or so clones, around 87% seen once; the top ten hold 0.3% to 0.4%. The sequencing sample was made of PBMCs. The receptor source for this set is a woman aged 18-35 years in good health and CMV-seronegative.

The V and J genes are TRBV11-2 and TRBJ2-3, with D possibly TRBD1 on 6 matching bases. The CDR3 is 15 amino acids. Per the germline V gene, CDR1 is SGHAT and CDR2 is FQNNGV. The germline V and J ends were trimmed by 4 bases and 0 bases, with 11 bases remaining between them. The CDR3 DNA sequence: TGTGCCAGCAGCTCGCCGGGACACAGCACAGATACGCAGTATTTT. Amino acids: CASSSPGHSTDTQYF.

V usage is TRBV6-5 and J usage is TRBJ1-2; D might be TRBD1 (6 bases). From germline, CDR1 is MNHEY and CDR2 SVGAGI. V shed 7 bases and J shed 7 bases, with 13 bases lying between them. This CDR3 is 12 amino acids long. The CDR3 spells CASTHRGGGYTF. The CDR3 DNA is TGTGCCAGCACCCACAGAGGGGGTGGCTACACCTTC.

V is TRBV5-1 and J is TRBJ2-7; 11 nucleotides agree with TRBD1. The V segment lost 3 bases and the J segment 5 bases; nucleotides outside the gene matches: 1. CDR1 is SGHRS, CDR2 YFSETQ, per germline. CDR3 size: 13 residues. The CDR3 reads CASSWTGGDEQYF. DNA of the CDR3: TGCGCCAGCAGCTGGACAGGGGGCGACGAGCAGTACTTC.

CDR3 nucleotides: TGTGCCAGCAGTTACCGACAGGGGTATAATTCACCCCTCCACTTT. This codes for CASSYRQGYNSPLHF. The chain links TRBV6-5 to TRBJ1-6, with 8 nucleotides matching TRBD1. The junction had 1 base not matched to a gene; V was cut back by 2 bases and J by 4 bases. Germline values: CDR1 MNHEY, CDR2 SVGAGI. The CDR3 spans 15 residues.

This sequence joins TRBV27 and TRBJ2-5; 8 bases are shared with TRBD2. Unmatched junction bases numbered 13, after V lost 5 bases and J lost 5 bases. There are 16 residues in the CDR3. The germline gives CDR1 MNHEY, CDR2 SMNVEV (reference sequence). This CDR3 reads CASSPLSLAGLETQYF. The CDR3 DNA reads as TGTGCCAGCAGTCCCCTCAGCTTAGCGGGGCTGGAGACCCAGTACTTC.

The chain links TRBV6-1 to TRBJ1-2; D might be TRBD1 (5 bases). The CDR3 runs 14 residues. Deletions cut 3 bases from V and 8 bases from J, with 16 bases between. The germline V gene encodes CDR1 MNHNS and CDR2 SASEGT. The CDR3 region is CASSDGGGIEGYTF. The CDR3, as DNA: TGTGCCAGCAGTGATGGGGGAGGGATCGAAGGCTACACCTTC.

The chain uses TRBV2 and TRBJ1-4; 9 bases match TRBD1. Germline CDR1 is SNHLY and CDR2 is FYNNEI. This CDR3 contains 16 residues. The trim removed 6 bases at V and 8 bases at J, leaving 13 bases unmatched. The CDR3 sequence: CASRKGRGTGMEKLFF. CDR3 nucleotides: TGTGCCAGCAGGAAGGGACGGGGGACAGGGATGGAAAAACTGTTTTTT.

The CDR3 reads CASSLVRGGRGTGELFF. CDR3 sequence (DNA): TGTGCCAGCAGCTTAGTCCGAGGGGGCAGGGGCACCGGGGAGCTGTTTTTT. The V call is TRBV7-9, the J call TRBJ2-2, with 7 bases fitting TRBD1. Trimming cost V 1 base and J 4 bases; bases outside gene matches: 9. This CDR3 contains 17 residues. Germline CDR1 and CDR2: SEHNR and FQNEAQ (reference sequence).

This sequence joins TRBV15 and TRBJ1-1, with D possibly being TRBD1 (5 bases). V was clipped by 0 bases and J by 1 base, with 9 bases between them. The CDR3 has 15 residues. Germline V gene data show CDR1 as LNHNV and CDR2 as YYDKDF (reference sequence). CDR3: CATSREAGPNTEAFF. Here the CDR3 DNA reads TGTGCCACCAGCAGAGAGGCGGGGCCGAACACTGAAGCTTTCTTT.

V and J are TRBV19 and TRBJ1-3, with a weak D call TRBD1 (5 bases). CDR1 LNHDA and CDR2 SQIVND come from the germline V gene (reference sequence). Between the trimmed V and J ends, which lost 7 bases and 2 bases, there was a span of 12 bases. The CDR3 consists of 14 residues. For the CDR3, the DNA is TGTGCCAGTAATCAACAGGATCCTGGAAACACCATATATTTT. It encodes CASNQQDPGNTIYF.

V and J are TRBV6-5 and TRBJ2-7; TRBD2 might be the D (5 bases). The CDR3 extends over 13 amino acids. Germline V CDR1 and CDR2: MNHEY, SVGAGI. The V end lost 4 bases, the J end lost 0 bases, and 7 bases lay between the germline ends. CDR3 coding DNA: TGTGCCAGCAGTTTAGGAGGCTCCTACGAGCAGTACTTC. Translating it yields CASSLGGSYEQYF.

CDR3 amino acids: CASSVAGATEEQFF. CDR3 nucleotide sequence: TGTGCCAGCAGCGTAGCTGGGGCGACTGAGGAGCAGTTCTTC. V is TRBV9 and J is TRBJ2-1; possible D gene TRBD1, 5 bases. This CDR3 is built from 14 residues. In germline, CDR1 is SGDLS, CDR2 YYNGEE. Trimming took off 0 bases at V and 10 bases at J, with 14 bases between the two ends.

This clone was seen once. The chain employs TRBV28 and TRBJ2-2, with TRBD1 as a possible D gene (5 bases). The V and J ends lost 5 bases and 0 bases respectively, with 25 bases between them. The CDR3 sequence is 20 residues long. Germline loops: CDR1 MDHEN, CDR2 SYDVKM. The CDR3 nucleotides are TGTGCCAGCAGTCGACCCTATGGGCGGACACCGACCGCGAACACCGGGGAGCTGTTTTTT. Its translation: CASSRPYGRTPTANTGELFF.

The chain carries TRBV10-3 and TRBJ2-7; 10 nucleotides agree with TRBD1. Germline CDR1 and CDR2: ENHRY and SYGVKD. This CDR3 spans 15 amino acids. The J segment lost 4 bases and the V segment lost 9 bases, leaving 12 bases of the junction unmatched. The CDR3: CAISNPGQGRYEQYF. CDR3 nucleotide sequence: TGTGCCATTAGCAATCCGGGACAGGGGAGGTACGAGCAGTACTTC.

The V gene is TRBV2, the J gene TRBJ2-7, with 7 bases identical to TRBD2. Gene TRBJ2-5 matches the end of the DNA better, so the J call may be wrong. In germline, CDR1 is SNHLY, CDR2 FYNNEI. The CDR3 runs to 14 residues. CDR3 region: CASQFRTRQETQYF. In nucleotides, the CDR3 is TGTGCCAGCCAGTTCCGGACTAGGCAAGAGACCCAGTACTTC.

The J gene is TRBJ1-5, the V gene TRBV4-2; D ambiguous. CDR1 LGHNA and CDR2 YNFKEQ come from the germline V gene. This CDR3 is 15 amino acids long. V was clipped by 0 bases and J by 9 bases, with 15 bases between them. This CDR3 reads CASSQEGGSGVPQHF. CDR3 in DNA: TGTGCCAGCAGCCAAGAGGGCGGGTCTGGAGTGCCCCAGCATTTT.

This clone was seen only a few times. The rearrangement uses TRBV28 and TRBJ2-3, with D unresolved. CDR1 and CDR2 from the germline V gene are MDHEN and SYDVKM. This CDR3 region has 12 residues. V was cut by 5 bases and J by 7 bases, with 10 bases left in between. This CDR3 is CASSPTHNTQYF. The CDR3 DNA follows: TGTGCCAGCAGTCCGACTCATAATACGCAGTATTTT.

The rearrangement joins TRBV19 to TRBJ1-1, with D possibly matching TRBD1 (5 bases). With 3 bases removed from V and 0 bases from J, the gap between germline ends came to 11 bases. Per germline, CDR1 LNHDA and CDR2 SQIVND (reference sequence). The CDR3 covers 15 residues. CDR3: CASSIQGRMNTEAFF. The CDR3 nucleotides are TGTGCCAGTAGTATCCAGGGTAGGATGAACACTGAAGCTTTCTTT.

The sample holds one count of this clone. The J gene is TRBJ2-2, the V gene TRBV2; D is undetermined. The V end was cut by 7 bases, the J end by 0 bases, with 9 bases between. This CDR3 is 14 amino acids long. CDR1 SNHLY and CDR2 FYNNEI come from the germline V gene. This chain's CDR3 is CASIAVANTGELFF. CDR3 bases: TGTGCCAGCATAGCTGTGGCGAACACCGGGGAGCTGTTTTTT.

The chain couples TRBV11-2 to TRBJ1-1, with D unresolved. CDR1 SGHAT and CDR2 FQNNGV come from the germline V gene. The CDR3 is 17 residues long. Trimming pared 1 base from V and 1 base from J, leaving 16 bases between. CDR3 residues: CASSLGIALSGNTEAFF. CDR3 nucleotide sequence: TGTGCCAGCAGCTTAGGCATAGCGCTAAGTGGGAACACTGAAGCTTTCTTT.

The table lists this clone with a few counts. The chain joins TRBV28 to TRBJ1-6, with D uncertain. V was trimmed by 8 bases and J by 7 bases, leaving 21 bases between them. From germline, CDR1 is MDHEN and CDR2 SYDVKM. The CDR3 is 16 amino acids. The CDR3 nucleotides read TGTGCCAGCCGGGGTTCCAGTCAGTTTGTGAATTCACCCCTCCACTTT. This encodes CASRGSSQFVNSPLHF.

This clone showed up just a few times. V is TRBV7-9 and J is TRBJ1-5; D gene ambiguous. CDR1 is SEHNR and CDR2 is FQNEAQ in the germline V gene (reference sequence). The CDR3 loop spans 16 amino acids. V was shortened by 5 bases and J by 0 bases, with 14 bases between the two germline ends. The CDR3 here is CASSPPVPYSNQPQHF. CDR3 coding DNA: TGTGCCAGCAGCCCCCCGGTACCGTATAGCAATCAGCCCCAGCATTTT.